A single T cell receptor beta chain is shown here with its context. The antigen is unknown. CDR3 length: 12 amino acids. V was trimmed by 10 bases and J by 7 bases, leaving 16 bases between them. Looked up from germline, CDR1 is MGHRA and CDR2 is YSYEKL. TCRdb's table, derived via immunoSEQ multiplex PCR, lists solely in-frame clones and lacks some. The repertoire consists of more than 1,200 clones, with about three quarters occurring once and the leading ten covering approximately 13%. These data come from a study of T cell repertoires in ileal Crohn's disease. Study in general: Less than 40% were active smokers at surgery; median disease duration was roughly 7.9 years. At postoperative colonoscopy, neoterminal ileum biopsies were taken as M6.

Study findings and constraints: Active smokers at surgery had more clonal expansions than non-smokers. High-frequency clones were more common in sorted CD8 than CD4 cells.

Stated time point: neoterminal ileum biopsy at postoperative endoscopy, about 6 months after surgery. The TCR sequence derives from an adult with Crohn's disease. Sequencing was done on a sample of ileal tissue. The rearrangement links TRBV4-1 to TRBJ1-1, with a tentative D call TRBD1 (5 bases). The CDR3 sequence: CATRGAALEAFF. The CDR3 DNA reads as TGCGCCACCCGAGGGGCAGCTCTTGAAGCTTTCTTT.